The next 8 T cell receptor beta chains were all read from a single sample in a study of TET2 disruption in CD19-targeted CAR T cells. What these receptors recognize is not known. The treatment is: autologous CTL019 cells: CD19 CAR with 4-1BB and CD3 zeta domains. This table comes from immunoSEQ multiplex PCR, and its TCRdb copy is limited to in-frame clones, with some not included. This sample carries around 27,000 clones, with 1.5% to 2% going to the ten biggest clones. This specimen consisted of CD8- CAR+ T cells sorted from cultured blood T cells, obtained for CD19 CAR T cell therapy. Stated subset: CD8-negative CAR-positive T cells from the infusion product. The receptors were gathered from a man between 65 and 85 years old with chronic lymphocytic leukemia.

As to this clone: The read halts 3 residues ahead of the CDR3 end, with the missing end drawn from the germline J gene. The chain employs TRBV7-2 and TRBJ1-2; TRBD1 aligns across 8 bases. This CDR3 contains 14 residues. Looked up from germline, CDR1 is SGHTA and CDR2 is FQGNSA. CDR3 in amino acids: CASSFGQGFYDYTF. CDR3 DNA (partial): TGTGCCAGCAGCTTCGGACAGGGATTCTACGAC. Complete variable domain (other parts from reference TRBV7-2 and TRBJ1-2): GAGVSQSPSNKVTEKGKDVELRCDPISGHTALYWYRQSLGQGLEFLIYFQGNSAPDKSGLPSDRFSAERTGGSVSTLTIQRTQQEDSAVYLCASSFGQGFYDYTFGSGTRLTVV.

About this clone itself: The read finishes 3 residues shy of the CDR3 end, and the germline J gene is used to complete it. This chain connects TRBV2 to TRBJ2-1, with D perhaps matching TRBD2 (6 bases). Trimming stripped 7 bases from V and 7 bases from J, with 20 bases between. Germline-derived CDR1 and CDR2 are SNHLY and FYNNEI. The CDR3 has 15 residues. The CDR3 DNA, read in part, is TGTGCCAGCACCACCGGAGGAGGGGTCAATAATGAG. The encoded protein is CASTTGGGVNNE. The entire CDR3 reads CASTTGGGVNNEQFF.

In the case of this clone: Read coverage stops 3 residues before the CDR3 terminus; the germline J gene supplies the remainder. This rearrangement joins TRBV6-2 or TRBV6-3 to TRBJ2-4; D is perhaps TRBD2 (5 bases). This CDR3 is built from 16 residues. Germline loops: CDR1 MNHEY, CDR2 SVGEGT. The CDR3 bases that were read are TGTGCCAGCAGTCGCGATAGGACCGGACTCCTCTATGGT. It specifies CASSRDRTGLLYG. The full CDR3 reads CASSRDRTGLLYGQYF.

With regard to this clone: The read is 3 residues too short to cover the CDR3 end, so that end is filled in from the germline J gene. The chain carries TRBV4-1 and TRBJ2-5; no clear D. V shed 0 bases and J shed 0 bases, with 5 bases lying between them. CDR3 length equals 14 residues. Looked up from germline, CDR1 is MGHRA and CDR2 is YSYEKL. This chain's CDR3 is CASSQDSDQETQYF. The covered CDR3 bases are TGCGCCAGCAGCCAAGATTCAGACCAAGAGACC.

For this clone: The observed sequence ends 3 residues before the CDR3 terminus, with the missing tail filled in from the germline J gene. The chain recombines TRBV19 with TRBJ2-2; D is possibly TRBD1 (5 bases). This CDR3 has 15 residues. V lost 3 bases to trimming and J lost 1 base, with 9 bases between them. In germline, CDR1 is LNHDA, CDR2 SQIVND (reference sequence). The part of the CDR3 DNA that was read is TGTGCCAGTAGTATCCTAACAGGGAACACCGGGGAG. Translation gives CASSILTGNTGE. The entire CDR3 reads CASSILTGNTGELFF. The entire variable domain, with the rest obtained from reference TRBV19 and TRBJ2-2, is as follows: DGGITQSPKYLFRKEGQNVTLSCEQNLNHDAMYWYRQDPGQGLRLIYYSQIVNDFQKGDIAEGYSVSREKKESFPLTVTSAQKNPTAFYLCASSILTGNTGELFFGEGSRLTVL.

With respect to this clone: Read data end 3 residues before the CDR3 end; the end is taken from the germline J gene. The chain is built from TRBV20-1 and TRBJ2-3, with D hard to call. CDR1 and CDR2 from the germline V gene are DFQATT and SNEGSKA (reference sequence). There are 15 residues in the CDR3. Trimming pared 0 bases from V and 0 bases from J, leaving 10 bases between. The CDR3 loop is CSARDLGTSTDTQYF. CDR3 DNA (partial): TGCAGTGCTAGAGATCTAGGAACTAGCACAGATACG.

Concerning this clone: Sequencing ends 3 residues short of the CDR3 end; the germline J gene provides the rest. This chain links TRBV5-6 with TRBJ1-4; 9 positions match TRBD1. The CDR3 consists of 15 residues. Germline CDR1 reads SGHDT; CDR2 reads YYEEEE. V lost 1 base and J lost 8; bases outside the gene matches: 6. CDR3 amino acids: CASSLPGQGQEKLFF. CDR3 DNA (partial): TGTGCCAGCAGCTTGCCGGGACAGGGCCAGGAAAAA.

Concerning this clone itself: Read data end 3 residues before the CDR3 end; the end is taken from the germline J gene. The chain links TRBV20-1 to TRBJ1-3; D remains ambiguous. This CDR3 spans 13 amino acids. Germline-derived CDR1 and CDR2 are DFQATT and SNEGSKA (reference sequence). Trimming shortened V by 0 bases and J by 0 bases, and 3 bases separated the two germline ends. The DNA read from the CDR3 is TGCAGTGCTAGAGATATCTCTGGAAACACC. Translated: CSARDISGNT. In full, the CDR3 is CSARDISGNTIYF.